Listed below are T cell receptor beta chains from one sample, sequenced in a study of shared clonotypes between healthy human individuals. Profiled with immunoSEQ multiplex PCR; TCRdb holds only in-frame clones, not every one. The sample lists some 2.3 million clones; more than 80% were seen once. The specimen was naive CD4+ T cells from PBMCs. These receptors were taken from a man younger than 35 in good health. Some clones in this sample may be carry-over from other donors' samples. The CDR3 runs from the conserved cysteine through the conserved F or W. D genes are given only for firm matches. Rows may omit the clone size; those that give it use once, few, many or a size class.

d_call j_call v_call clone_size cdr3_nt cdr3_aa
- TRBJ2-1 TRBV4-1 - TGCGCCAGCAGCGGGGACTCCTACAATGAGCAGTTCTTC CASSGDSYNEQFF
- TRBJ1-1 TRBV5-6 - TGTGCCAGCAGCTCGACATGGCTCGGCACTGAAGCTTTCTTT CASSSTWLGTEAFF
TRBD2 TRBJ2-1 TRBV2 - TGTGCCAGCAGTGCTCAGCGGGGGCCCTCCTACAATGAGCAGTTCTTC CASSAQRGPSYNEQFF
TRBD2 TRBJ2-1 TRBV27 - TGTGCCAGCAGATTACTAGCGGTAAGGTACAATGAGCAGTTCTTC CASRLLAVRYNEQFF
TRBD2 TRBJ2-5 TRBV30 once TGTGCCTGGAGCCTAGCGGCATCCCAAGAGACCCAGTACTTC CAWSLAASQETQYF
- TRBJ1-2 TRBV28 - TGTGCCAGCAGCCTAGGGGGGTATGGCTACACCTTC CASSLGGYGYTF
- TRBJ1-5 TRBV4-2 - TGTGCCAGCAGCCTCGGGGCAGTAGGTCAGCCCCAGCATTTT CASSLGAVGQPQHF
- TRBJ2-7 TRBV6-5 - TGTGCCAGCAGATCTGACGGCGTCGGGGAGCAGTACTTC CASRSDGVGEQYF
- TRBJ2-2 TRBV7-3 once TGTGCCAGCAGCTTAGGGATAACCGGGGAGCTGTTTTTT CASSLGITGELFF
- TRBJ2-4 TRBV18 - TGTGCCAGCTCACTAACCGTCGGACTTCCTCTAGCCAAAAACATTCAGTACTTC CASSLTVGLPLAKNIQYF
- TRBJ1-6 TRBV28 - TGTGCCAGCAATTTCGGCCCGGGGAATTCACCCCTCCACTTT CASNFGPGNSPLHF
TRBD1 TRBJ1-2 TRBV10-3 - TGTGCCATCAGTTCCGGGACAGGGAGGGACTATGGCTACACCTTC CAISSGTGRDYGYTF
- TRBJ2-1 TRBV5-1 - TGCGCCAGCAGCTTGGACGGGACCCCGATCGATGAGCAGTTCTTC CASSLDGTPIDEQFF
- TRBJ2-7 TRBV5-1 - TGCGCCAGCAGGTACCGGACAGCTAGCTCCTACGAGCAGTACTTC CASRYRTASSYEQYF
TRBD1 TRBJ2-4 TRBV4-1 - TGCGCCAGCCAGGGGGTAAGGGGCAAAAACATTCAGTACTTC CASQGVRGKNIQYF
- TRBJ2-4 TRBV19 - TGTGCCAGTAGTATGGGGTTCCCAGTAGCCAAAAACATTCAGTACTTC CASSMGFPVAKNIQYF
TRBD1 TRBJ1-4 TRBV2 - TGTGCCAGCAGGGGGACAGGGGGCAATGAAAAACTGTTTTTT CASRGTGGNEKLFF
- TRBJ2-5 TRBV5-1 - TGCGCCAGCAGCTTGATGCCCGAGGAGACCCAGTACTTC CASSLMPEETQYF
TRBD2 TRBJ2-5 TRBV9 - TGTGCCAGCAGCGGTAGCGGGCCAGAGACCCAGTACTTC CASSGSGPETQYF
- TRBJ2-7 TRBV20-1 - TGCAGTGCTAGAACCTCCTACGAGCAGTACTTC CSARTSYEQYF
- TRBJ2-7 TRBV15 - TGTGCCACCAGCAGAGACCTACTAGGCTCCTACGAGCAGTACTTC CATSRDLLGSYEQYF
- TRBJ2-1 TRBV19 - TGTGCCAGTAGTAGGGACGGGTGGAGCTCCTACAATGAGCAGTTCTTC CASSRDGWSSYNEQFF
TRBD1 TRBJ2-7 TRBV6-5 - TGTGCCAGCAGCCGAAGTGGGACAGGGGACTACGAGCAGTACTTC CASSRSGTGDYEQYF
TRBD2 TRBJ2-1 TRBV6-5 - TGTGCCAGCAGTTACTCCCGGACTAGCGGGAGCGGAAAGTTCTTC CASSYSRTSGSGKFF
- TRBJ2-7 TRBV7-6 - TGTGCCAGCAGCATTGGGCACTCGTACGAGCAGTACTTC CASSIGHSYEQYF
- TRBJ2-7 TRBV7-3 - TGTGCCAGCAGCCCATACAGGGAGGGTGAGCAGTACTTC CASSPYREGEQYF
- TRBJ1-3 TRBV6-1 once TGTGCCAGCAGTGAAGCGAACCTCCGGCGGGGCAGGAACACCATATATTTT CASSEANLRRGRNTIYF
TRBD2 TRBJ2-7 TRBV28 - TGTGCCAGCAGTTTAGCTAGCGGGAGAGCTTCTACGTCCTACGAGCAGTACTTC CASSLASGRASTSYEQYF
- TRBJ1-1 TRBV6-5 - TGTGCCAGTGATCGATTCAGGGGGAACACTGAAGCTTTCTTT CASDRFRGNTEAFF
TRBD1 TRBJ2-1 TRBV25-1 - TGTGCCAGCAGTAGGACAGGGGGGTGGTACAATGAGCAGTTCTTC CASSRTGGWYNEQFF
TRBD1 TRBJ1-6 TRBV27 - TGTGCCAGCAGTCTAAGGACAGGAGTGTATAATTCACCCCTCCACTTT CASSLRTGVYNSPLHF
- TRBJ2-1 TRBV6-6 - TGTGCCAGCAGTTACAAGAGAGGGGTAAGGGGCAATGAGCAGTTCTTC CASSYKRGVRGNEQFF